This T cell receptor beta chain was captured in a study of T cells after yellow fever vaccination. Notes on the study in general: Abundant clonotypes from the bulk population could get into FACS-sorted repertoires as contaminants. Researchers report a weaker secondary response that nonetheless peaked faster, day 5 versus 15. Subsequent booster samples again held most clones from primary vaccination (96% CD4, roughly 88% CD8).

The authors made TCR cDNA by 5'RACE template switching, adding a universal primer site and UMIs. TCRdb passed the 5' RACE reads through MiXCR, listing each CDR3 protein once. The sample yields 300,000 to 400,000 distinct CDR3 sequences, about 12% seen once. In this sample, this clonotype turned up many times. What it recognizes is unknown. There are 13 residues in the CDR3. The V end lost 0 bases, the J end lost 6 bases, and 6 bases lay between the germline ends. Germline CDR1 and CDR2: SGDLS and YYNGEE. The clonotype originates from a man between 18 and 29 years old who received the YFV17D yellow fever vaccine. The sample consisted of CD4+ T cells sorted from PBMCs, taken 15 days after the yellow fever booster vaccination. The rearrangement joins TRBV9 to TRBJ2-2; D is uncertain. CDR3 nucleotide sequence: TGTGCCAGCAGCGTAGAGGTAGCCGGGGAGCTGTTTTTT. Its protein is CASSVEVAGELFF.